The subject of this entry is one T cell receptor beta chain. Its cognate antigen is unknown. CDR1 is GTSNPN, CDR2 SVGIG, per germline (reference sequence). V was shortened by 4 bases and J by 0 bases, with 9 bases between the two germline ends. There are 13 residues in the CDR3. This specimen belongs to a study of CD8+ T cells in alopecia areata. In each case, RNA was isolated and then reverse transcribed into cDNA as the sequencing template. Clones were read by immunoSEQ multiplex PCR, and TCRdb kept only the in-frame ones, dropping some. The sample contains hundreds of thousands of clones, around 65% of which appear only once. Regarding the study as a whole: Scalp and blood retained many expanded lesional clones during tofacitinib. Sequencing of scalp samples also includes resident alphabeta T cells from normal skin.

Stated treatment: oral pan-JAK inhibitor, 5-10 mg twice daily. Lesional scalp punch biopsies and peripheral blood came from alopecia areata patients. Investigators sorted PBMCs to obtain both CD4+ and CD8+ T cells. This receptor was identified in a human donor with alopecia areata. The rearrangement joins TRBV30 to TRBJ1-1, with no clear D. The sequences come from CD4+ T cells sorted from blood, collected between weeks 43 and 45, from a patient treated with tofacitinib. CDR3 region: CAWTGVVNTEAFF. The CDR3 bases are TGTGCCTGGACCGGTGTGGTGAACACTGAAGCTTTCTTT.